The 15 T cell receptor beta chains reported below all come from one sample, sequenced in a study of T cell responses to AZD1222 COVID-19 vaccine. Profiling relied on immunoSEQ multiplex PCR, and the TCRdb table lists in-frame clones only, not all of them. The sample shows 150,000 to 200,000 clones, 80% to 95% of them seen only once. Sequenced material: peripheral blood, taken 28 days after the second AZD1222 dose. The receptors come from an adult who received the AZD1222 COVID-19 vaccine.

The genes are TRBV7-8 and TRBJ1-1; tentatively, D is TRBD1 (6 bases). Deletions cut 3 bases from V and 0 bases from J, with 14 bases between. This CDR3 has 16 amino acids. The germline gives CDR1 SGHVS, CDR2 FQNEAQ. DNA of the CDR3: TGTGCCAGCAGCTTCGCTCCGGGACACTTGAACACTGAAGCTTTCTTT. This encodes CASSFAPGHLNTEAFF.

The chain couples TRBV29-1 to TRBJ2-7; 12 bases fit TRBD2. With 4 bases clipped from V and 2 bases from J, the junction kept 6 bases outside the gene matches. CDR3 length equals 15 residues. Germline loops: CDR1 SQVTM, CDR2 ANQGSEA. The CDR3 reads CSVVASGGGPYEQYF. In nucleotides, the CDR3 is TGCAGCGTTGTGGCTAGCGGGGGGGGCCCCTACGAGCAGTACTTC.

This chain links TRBV14 with TRBJ1-2; D is unclear. This CDR3 has 13 amino acids. V was clipped by 1 base and J by 4 bases, with 7 bases between them. The germline V gene has CDR1 SGHDN and CDR2 FVKESK. CDR3 amino acids: CASSQGPSYGYTF. CDR3 nucleotides: TGTGCCAGCAGCCAAGGACCCAGCTATGGCTACACCTTC.

This clone was picked up one time. The V gene is TRBV6-5, the J gene TRBJ2-2, with D unresolved. This CDR3 has 14 residues. Trimming removed 7 bases from V and 1 base from J, with 10 bases in between. From germline, CDR1 is MNHEY and CDR2 SVGAGI. The CDR3 DNA reads as TGTGCCAGCATAAGGAAGGAGAACACCGGGGAGCTGTTTTTT. This gives the protein CASIRKENTGELFF.

The CDR3 coding sequence is TGTGCCAGCAGCCCGAGGGGCCGAATCTCTGGAAACACCATATATTTT. Translating gives CASSPRGRISGNTIYF. The gene calls are TRBV5-4 and TRBJ1-3; a weak D match, TRBD1 (5 bases). Germline CDR1 is SGHNT and CDR2 is YYREEE (reference sequence). This CDR3 contains 16 residues. V shed 4 bases and J shed 0 bases, with 14 bases lying between them.

The V gene is TRBV19, the J gene TRBJ2-5; unclear D gene. The CDR3 sequence is 14 residues long. V lost 1 base, J lost 1 base, and 7 bases lay in between. Germline loops: CDR1 LNHDA, CDR2 SQIVND (reference sequence). In DNA, the CDR3 is TGTGCCAGTAGTATAGTTCCGGGCCAAGAGACCCAGTACTTC. This codes for CASSIVPGQETQYF.

The gene calls are TRBV5-1 and TRBJ2-3, with D hard to call. Trimming removed 3 bases at V and 3 bases at J, with 8 bases between. The CDR3 is 13 residues long. Germline lookup yields CDR1 SGHRS and CDR2 YFSETQ. This CDR3 reads CASSSALTDTQYF. In DNA, the CDR3 is TGCGCCAGCAGCTCCGCCCTTACAGATACGCAGTATTTT.

V gene TRBV28 combines with J gene TRBJ2-6; no clear D. Trimming took off 6 bases at V and 6 bases at J, with 12 bases between the two ends. The CDR3 is 14 residues long. The V gene's germline CDR1 is MDHEN and CDR2 SYDVKM. CDR3 DNA: TGTGCCAGCAGCCTCCTTCAGGCGGCCAACGTCCTGACTTTC. Its translation is CASSLLQAANVLTF. Together with reference TRBV28 and TRBJ2-6, the CDR3 gives the full variable domain: DVKVTQSSRYLVKRTGEKVFLECVQDMDHENMFWYRQDPGLGLRLIYFSYDVKMKEKGDIPEGYSVSREKKERFSLILESASTNQTSMYLCASSLLQAANVLTFGAGSRLTVL.

The chain combines TRBV6-5 with TRBJ2-7; no reliable D call. The CDR3 totals 15 residues. Germline V lookup: CDR1 MNHEY, CDR2 SVGAGI. Trimming removed 0 bases at V and 2 bases at J, with 11 bases between. The CDR3, as DNA: TGTGCCAGCAGTTACTCGAACGCGGCGCCCTACGAGCAGTACTTC. Its translation is CASSYSNAAPYEQYF.

The V gene is TRBV16, the J gene TRBJ2-3; perhaps TRBD2 as D (5 bases). This CDR3 has 16 residues. Germline CDR1 KGHSY, CDR2 FQNENV. With 0 bases removed from V and 0 bases from J, the gap between germline ends came to 10 bases. CDR3 nucleotide sequence: TGTGCCAGCAGCCAATCCCCGACGGGAAGCACAGATACGCAGTATTTT. Translated, it gives CASSQSPTGSTDTQYF.

The chain recombines TRBV27 with TRBJ1-6; D is undetermined. This CDR3 spans 16 amino acids. The ends were cut back, 5 bases at V and 9 bases at J, with 20 bases in the middle. Per the germline V gene, CDR1 is MNHEY and CDR2 is SMNVEV (reference sequence). The CDR3 bases are TGTGCCAGCAGTACCGGTCTTAAGGCCTATGGTTCACCCCTCCACTTT. This sequence encodes CASSTGLKAYGSPLHF.

The rearrangement joins TRBV4-1 to TRBJ1-2; 8 bases line up with TRBD1. The CDR3 loop spans 16 amino acids. Unmatched junction bases numbered 12, after V lost 2 bases and J lost 7 bases. Germline CDR1 MGHRA, CDR2 YSYEKL. The CDR3 is CASSQFSGGRVSGYTF. CDR3 DNA sequence: TGCGCCAGCAGCCAATTTTCAGGGGGCAGGGTGAGTGGCTACACCTTC.

The rearrangement links TRBV7-2 to TRBJ1-3; no clear D gene. From germline, CDR1 is SGHTA and CDR2 FQGNSA. Trimming took 4 bases from V and 4 from J, leaving 8 bases between them. The CDR3 extends over 13 amino acids. The CDR3 region has the DNA TGTGCCAGCAGCTCCGGTCCGGGAAACACCATATATTTT. It encodes CASSSGPGNTIYF.

This chain connects TRBV27 to TRBJ2-1; no definite D call. CDR1 is MNHEY and CDR2 is SMNVEV in the germline V gene (reference sequence). The CDR3 consists of 14 residues. Trimming shortened V by 6 bases and J by 0 bases, and 9 bases separated the two germline ends. Here the CDR3 reads CASRYASSYNEQFF. DNA of the CDR3: TGTGCCAGCAGATACGCAAGCTCCTACAATGAGCAGTTCTTC.

This chain joins TRBV30 and TRBJ2-5; D may be TRBD2 (5 bases). This CDR3 region has 11 residues. From germline, CDR1 is GTSNPN and CDR2 SVGIG (reference sequence). The V and J ends lost 0 bases and 7 bases respectively, with 6 bases between them. The CDR3 loop reads CAWSVSGTQYF. In DNA, the CDR3 is TGTGCCTGGAGTGTAAGCGGGACCCAGTACTTC.